This TCR beta chain was obtained from a study of CD8+ T cells in alopecia areata. Study results and limitations: One nonresponder makes the tie between baseline CD8+ expansion and response uncertain.

This clone was seen just once. Its antigen is unidentified. cDNA reverse transcribed from extracted RNA served as the sequencing template. Measured with immunoSEQ multiplex PCR; TCRdb has only the in-frame clones, and not every one. The repertoire holds more than 95,000 clones, with about nine tenths as singletons. Between the trimmed V and J ends, which lost 1 base and 4 bases, there was a span of 15 bases. CDR3 length: 16 residues. From germline, CDR1 is MGHRA and CDR2 YSYEKL. Treatment in this sample: oral pan-JAK inhibitor, 5-10 mg twice daily. This sample comprised CD8+ T cells sorted from blood, obtained between weeks 30 and 35, from a patient treated with tofacitinib. The chain employs TRBV4-1 and TRBJ2-3, with D perhaps matching TRBD2 (6 bases). The source of this sequence is a human donor with alopecia areata. The CDR3 here is CASSQVGGVGPDTQYF. The CDR3 nucleotides are TGCGCCAGCAGCCAAGTAGGAGGGGTCGGTCCAGATACGCAGTATTTT.